This is a list of T cell receptor beta chains from one sample in a study of identifying expanded T cells in peripheral blood. Using immunoSEQ multiplex PCR, the repertoire was profiled, and TCRdb retains in-frame clones only, with some absent. In the table there are some 78,000 clones, around 90% of which are singletons. The specimen was blood. These receptors all come from a person between 18 and 75 years old in good health. CDR3s include the opening cysteine and the closing phenylalanine or tryptophan. D genes are given only for firm matches. Expanded clones are given a class, and other clones once, few, many or no size at all.

>.|TRBJ2-2|TRBV5-4|.
CASSLSTRRFAGELFF
TGTGCCAGCAGCTTGAGTACTAGGAGGTTTGCCGGGGAGCTGTTTTTT
>TRBD1|TRBJ1-2|TRBV4-1|.
CASSQDVRIDRGRKGYGYTF
TGCGCCAGCAGCCAAGATGTGAGGATAGACAGGGGGAGGAAGGGCTATGGCTACACCTTC
>.|TRBJ1-2|TRBV5-1|.
CASQGQGLYGYTF
TGCGCCAGCCAAGGACAAGGATTATATGGCTACACCTTC
>TRBD2|TRBJ2-2|TRBV15|.
CATSRDRRLAVHGELFF
TGTGCCACCAGCAGAGATCGGAGACTAGCGGTCCACGGGGAGCTGTTTTTT
>.|TRBJ1-1|TRBV18|.
CASSGEENTEAFF
TGTGCCAGCTCGGGGGAAGAGAACACTGAAGCTTTCTTT
>.|TRBJ2-2|TRBV6-5|once
CASSSHNTGELFF
TGTGCCAGCAGTTCGCATAACACCGGGGAGCTGTTTTTT
>.|TRBJ2-7|TRBV5-6|.
CASSAGSYEQYF
TGTGCCAGCAGCGCAGGCTCCTACGAGCAGTACTTC
>.|TRBJ1-2|TRBV5-6|.
CASSLFLRVSNYGYTF
TGTGCCAGCAGCTTATTCCTAAGAGTCAGCAACTATGGCTACACCTTC
>TRBD1|TRBJ1-5|TRBV5-7|few
CASSFRGDREGYQPQHF
TGTGCCAGCAGCTTCAGGGGAGACAGGGAAGGCTATCAGCCCCAGCATTTT
>TRBD1|TRBJ2-2|TRBV11-2|.
CASRRTGVITGELFF
TGTGCCAGCAGACGGACAGGGGTTATCACCGGGGAGCTGTTTTTT
>.|TRBJ2-6|TRBV19|.
CASMRGSHEGSGANVLTF
TGTGCCAGTATGAGGGGGAGCCATGAGGGATCTGGGGCCAACGTCCTGACTTTC
>.|TRBJ2-1|TRBV7-6|.
CASSLVRGQPSYNEQFF
TGTGCCAGCAGCTTAGTTCGGGGGCAGCCTTCCTACAATGAGCAGTTCTTC
>.|TRBJ1-3|TRBV9|.
CASSPDSSSGNTIYF
TGTGCCAGCAGCCCCGACAGCAGCTCTGGAAACACCATATATTTT
>.|TRBJ2-1|TRBV19|.
CATKRGEQFF
TGTGCCACTAAGAGGGGCGAGCAGTTCTTC
>TRBD2|TRBJ2-7|TRBV27|.
CASTAVAGGIYEQYF
TGTGCCAGCACGGCTGTAGCGGGGGGGATCTACGAGCAGTACTTC
>.|TRBJ1-2|TRBV9|.
CASSVGAAQPNYGYTF
TGTGCCAGCAGCGTAGGTGCAGCCCAACCCAACTATGGCTACACCTTC